Listed here is a single T cell receptor (beta chain). Its specific antigen is unknown. The sample holds no much larger clone one base away, and base qualities are not on file. Receptors were amplified or captured by 5' RACE. Data came from an Illumina HiSeq 2500. A second PCR of roughly 7 to 12 cycles was run with a J-beta primer mix and a sample-barcoded 5' primer. A unique molecular identifier was introduced onto each TCR beta cDNA molecule by a template-switch 5' adaptor carrying 12 random nucleotides. At least 2.5 million CDR3-containing paired-end reads were obtained from each sample. First-strand cDNA was synthesized from all RNA with the Mint cDNA synthesis kit, primed by a TRBC-specific oligonucleotide. After uracil-DNA glycosylase treatment, a first 18-cycle PCR used universal primers M1SS and BC2_uni_R on all cDNA. Per the authors' processing: Normalization of each sample was performed by random selection of 1 million high-quality reads, each carrying a distinct molecular identifier. Instead of being binned into consensus sequences, reads that shared molecular identifiers were thrown out. MiTCR, set to a Q25 quality threshold and the strictest error-elimination algorithm, was used for CDR3 identification, clonotype clustering and error correction. Lower-bound total TCR beta diversity was estimated with a nonparametric unseen species model using Euler transformation. The raw public data were reprocessed by TCRdb itself: fastp quality trimming at Q25, MiXCR clonotype calling, in-frame beta chains only. Entries are consolidated by CDR3 protein sequence, retaining the most common genes and DNA. These V and J calls derive from TCRdb rather than the authors' analysis. Here the sample has about 1.8 million distinct CDR3 sequences; about 49% occur a single time. The ten largest clones take up over 2% of the sample.

The sample comes from a study of blood T cells in healthy people across ages (dated by TCRdb to 2013 to 2016). Some background on the complete study: Template switching captured roughly one uniquely barcoded TCR beta cDNA molecule per two T cells in model experiments. Using deep sequencing normalized with unique cDNA molecular identifiers, the study measured how TCR beta repertoire diversity changes with age. Donors were grouped into four age groups: young (average approximately 15 years), middle-aged (around 39), aged (approximately 58) and long-lived (around 82). Donors of different ages were randomly distributed across sequencing lanes to avoid experimental bias. Using the same blood draw, the study looked at two additional independent replicas of 1 million unique cDNA reads for two donors, one aged 18 to 30 and the other aged 80 or older.

The roughly 39 donors, aged about 6 to 95 years, were systemically healthy Caucasian individuals from Russia. Each donor gave 8.5 to 10 milliliters of peripheral blood, collected into EDTA-treated Vacutainer tubes. Ficoll-Paque density-gradient centrifugation was used to isolate PBMCs, with at least 6.5 million per sample. Trizol reagent was used to extract total RNA from PBMCs, with at least 5.5 micrograms per sample. For every donor, an aliquot of PBMCs went through flow cytometry to measure the percentages of naive CD45RAhigh/CD27high T cells. The paper as a whole reports these results and caveats: Observed TCR beta diversity correlated strongly with the percentage of naive T cells measured by flow cytometry. Estimates of total diversity from one million sequenced T cells were regarded as lower bounds and underestimates. Observed TCR beta diversity per million T cells fell roughly linearly with age, and a significant reduction was already apparent by age around 39. Donor CMV infection status was unknown, potentially confounding age-related changes in expanded clonotypes. Compared with the aged group, more naive CD4+ T cells, fewer expanded clones and increased TCR diversity were shown by the long-lived group, suggesting age selection. Because profiling used bulk unsorted PBMCs, naive and antigen-experienced compartments could not be compared conclusively.

Trimming at the junction amounts to 3 bases on V and 4 bases on J, and the germline ends lie 7 bases apart. Including cysteine and phenylalanine, the CDR3 has 13 amino acids. Only the CDR3 DNA is retained, 39 bases long and in frame from the first base. The germline V gene yields ENHRY for CDR1 and SYGVKD for CDR2. The receptor was isolated from a woman aged 35 to 49 in good health. Here the chain combines TRBV10-3 and TRBJ1-5; the D gene identity is not certain. Sequenced sample: blood. The bases are TGTGCCATCAGTGACCGAATAAATCAGCCCCAGCATTTT. This gives the protein CAISDRINQPQHF.